Described below is a single TCR beta chain sequence and its context. Its antigen remains unknown. The germline V and J ends were trimmed by 0 bases and 1 base, with 9 bases remaining between them. The CDR3 is made up of 15 amino acids. The germline CDR1 and CDR2 sequences are MGHRA and YSYEKL. This entry comes from a study of T cells after posttransplantation cyclophosphamide. Study results and limitations: Tissue-infiltrating T cells from skin or gut overlapped little with blood T cells. Recipient CMV seropositivity and CMV reactivation strongly tracked TRB clonality. Later post-transplant blood repertoires were often dominated by donor CD8+ memory clones.

Controls had myeloablative marrow grafts with methotrexate and calcineurin inhibitor, sampled at 1 year. Using immunoSEQ multiplex PCR, the repertoire was profiled, and TCRdb retains in-frame clones only, with some absent. The repertoire has about 16,000 clones, around 87% of them found once; the top ten carry roughly 3.8%. The TCR comes from a male patient in his forties or fifties who received an allogeneic stem cell transplant from an unrelated donor, was CMV-positive, and had chronic GVHD only. Some T cells here may be from the graft donor. J is TRBJ1-1 and V is TRBV4-1, with D unresolved. Sequences were derived from PBMCs, sampled after an allogeneic stem cell transplant with a calcineurin inhibitor and methotrexate. CDR3 nucleotides: TGCGCCAGCAGCCAAGAAAGAGGCGGGAACACTGAAGCTTTCTTT. As protein: CASSQERGGNTEAFF.